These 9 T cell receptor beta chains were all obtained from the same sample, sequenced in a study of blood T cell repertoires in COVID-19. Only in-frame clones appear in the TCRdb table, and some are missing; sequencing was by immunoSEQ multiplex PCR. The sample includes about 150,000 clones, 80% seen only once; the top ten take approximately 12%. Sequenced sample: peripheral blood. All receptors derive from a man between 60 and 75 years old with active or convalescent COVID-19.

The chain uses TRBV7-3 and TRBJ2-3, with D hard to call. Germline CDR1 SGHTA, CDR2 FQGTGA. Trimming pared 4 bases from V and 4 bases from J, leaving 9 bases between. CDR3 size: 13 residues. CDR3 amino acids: CASSSPQSDTQYF. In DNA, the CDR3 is TGTGCCAGCAGCTCCCCCCAATCAGATACGCAGTATTTT.

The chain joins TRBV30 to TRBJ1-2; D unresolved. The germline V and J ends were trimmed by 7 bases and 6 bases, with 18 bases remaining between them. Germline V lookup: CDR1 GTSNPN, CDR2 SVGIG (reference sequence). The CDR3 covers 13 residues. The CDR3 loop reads CAFQWAQTNGYTF. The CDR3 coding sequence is TGTGCCTTTCAGTGGGCACAGACGAATGGCTACACCTTC.

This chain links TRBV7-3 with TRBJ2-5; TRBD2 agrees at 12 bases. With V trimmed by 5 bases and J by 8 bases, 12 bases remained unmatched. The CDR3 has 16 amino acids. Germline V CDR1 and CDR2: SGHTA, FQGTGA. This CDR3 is CASSRSPGLAGSTQYF. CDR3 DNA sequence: TGTGCCAGCAGCCGCTCTCCGGGACTAGCGGGCAGCACCCAGTACTTC.

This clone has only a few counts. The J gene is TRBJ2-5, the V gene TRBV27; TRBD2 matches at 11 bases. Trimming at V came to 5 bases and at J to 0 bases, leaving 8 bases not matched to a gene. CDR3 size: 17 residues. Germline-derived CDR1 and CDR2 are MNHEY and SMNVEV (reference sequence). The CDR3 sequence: CASSTGTSGQHQETQYF. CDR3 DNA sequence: TGTGCCAGCAGTACCGGGACTAGCGGCCAACACCAAGAGACCCAGTACTTC.

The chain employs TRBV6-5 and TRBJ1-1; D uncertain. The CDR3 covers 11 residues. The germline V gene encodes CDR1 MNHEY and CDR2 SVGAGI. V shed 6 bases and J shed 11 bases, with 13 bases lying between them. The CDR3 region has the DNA TGTGCCAGCAGCTCCAGAGTGAGGGCTTTCTTT. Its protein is CASSSRVRAFF.

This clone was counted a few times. In nucleotides, the CDR3 is TGTGCCAGCAGTTATTCTTTGAGCTCCTACAATGAGCAGTTCTTC. Amino acid sequence: CASSYSLSSYNEQFF. J is TRBJ2-1 and V is TRBV6-2 or TRBV6-3; D call uncertain. CDR3 length: 15 residues. Germline lookup yields CDR1 MNHEY and CDR2 SVGEGT. Trimming removed 3 bases at V and 0 bases at J, with 9 bases between.

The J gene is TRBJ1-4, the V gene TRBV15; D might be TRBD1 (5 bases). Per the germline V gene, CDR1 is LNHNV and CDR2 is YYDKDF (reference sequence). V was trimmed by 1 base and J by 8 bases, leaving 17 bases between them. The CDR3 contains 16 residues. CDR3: CATSRGWGQGGEKLFF. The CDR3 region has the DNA TGTGCCACCAGCAGAGGGTGGGGTCAGGGCGGAGAAAAACTGTTTTTT.

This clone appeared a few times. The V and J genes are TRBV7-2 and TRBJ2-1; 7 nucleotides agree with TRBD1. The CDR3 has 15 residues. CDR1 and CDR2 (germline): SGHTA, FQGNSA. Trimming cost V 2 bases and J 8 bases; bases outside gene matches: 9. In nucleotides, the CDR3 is TGTGCCAGCAGCTTAAGACAGGGTGGTAGCCATGAGCAGTTCTTC. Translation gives CASSLRQGGSHEQFF.

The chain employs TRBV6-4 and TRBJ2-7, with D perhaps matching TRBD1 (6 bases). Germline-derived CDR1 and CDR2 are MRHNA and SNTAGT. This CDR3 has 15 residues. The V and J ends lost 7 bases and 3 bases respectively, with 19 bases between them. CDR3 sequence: CASTPPGQGSYEQYF. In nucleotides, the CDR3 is TGTGCCAGCACCCCCCCGGGGCAGGGGAGCTACGAGCAGTACTTC.